Following are 13 T cell receptor beta chains from one sample sequenced in a study of human CD8 memory T cell subsets. Libraries of TCR beta chains were produced by 5' RACE (UMI-labeled). TCRdb reprocessed the 5' RACE reads and reports one entry per CDR3 protein, with no DNA. In total, the table holds over 6,500 distinct CDR3 sequences. Sequenced: CD8+ stem-like memory T cells (TSCM and TCM) sorted from PBMCs. The subset denotes: stem-like memory CD8 T cells (TSTEM), CCR7+ PD-1- TIGIT-. The receptors shown here come from a human donor in good health.

The chain carries TRBV20-1 and TRBJ2-3; lacking DNA, the TRBD2 call made by TCRdb goes unchecked. There are 15 residues in the CDR3. The V gene's germline CDR1 is DFQATT and CDR2 SNEGSKA (reference sequence). This CDR3 reads CSAPGTSGDTDTQYF.

This rearrangement joins TRBV28 to TRBJ1-2. This CDR3 has 14 amino acids. The V gene's germline CDR1 is MDHEN and CDR2 SYDVKM. The CDR3 here is CASTLTRAGYGYTF.

The genes are TRBV6-6 and TRBJ2-2; TCRdb's D gene call, TRBD1, goes unchecked for lack of DNA. The CDR3 has 14 residues. Germline CDR1 and CDR2: MNHNY and SVGAGI (reference sequence). The CDR3 protein is CASRPPSATGELFF.

This clonotype is identified as medium-sized from frequency. The rearrangement links TRBV5-1 to TRBJ1-2; TCRdb's D call of TRBD1 is untestable without DNA. This CDR3 has 15 amino acids. CDR1 SGHRS and CDR2 YFSETQ come from the germline V gene. CDR3 region: CASSWEQGTLYGYTF.

The genes are TRBV7-6 and TRBJ1-1; TCRdb designates TRBD1, a call that cannot be tested without DNA. Germline CDR1 is SGHVS and CDR2 is FNYEAQ. CDR3 size: 13 residues. This CDR3 reads CASSPWGATEAFF.

By frequency, this clonotype is medium-sized. This chain links TRBV6-1 with TRBJ1-2; TCRdb indicates TRBD1, and absent DNA this call remains unverified. The CDR3 consists of 15 residues. Germline CDR1 MNHNS, CDR2 SASEGT. The CDR3 is CASSDWAGGLSGYTF.

This chain uses TRBV4-1 with TRBJ1-1; as DNA is missing, the TRBD1 call by TCRdb cannot be tested. The CDR3 extends over 15 amino acids. The V gene's germline CDR1 is MGHRA and CDR2 YSYEKL. CDR3 residues: CASSQESGALGEAFF.

The V call is TRBV6-6, the J call TRBJ1-2; TCRdb outputs TRBD1, but without DNA this stays unchecked. Germline CDR1 reads MNHNY; CDR2 reads SVGAGI (reference sequence). The CDR3 sequence is 18 residues long. The CDR3 here is CASSYPGQGVLANYGYTF.

J is TRBJ2-2 and V is TRBV6-1. Per germline, CDR1 MNHNS and CDR2 SASEGT. CDR3 length equals 16 residues. CDR3 in amino acids: CASSERPKIGTGELFF.

Measured by frequency, this clonotype is hyperexpanded. The V gene is TRBV3-1, the J gene TRBJ2-1; TCRdb lists TRBD2, though no DNA is available to test this call. CDR1 and CDR2 from the germline V gene are LGHDT and YNNKEL (reference sequence). The CDR3 sequence is 18 residues long. The CDR3 is CASSQEIQRDRPTNEQFF.

The J gene is TRBJ2-5, the V gene TRBV7-9; TCRdb outputs TRBD2, but without DNA this stays unchecked. CDR1 is SEHNR, CDR2 FQNEAQ, per germline (reference sequence). The CDR3 totals 16 residues. CDR3 amino acids: CASSPHSGSLRETQYF. Full variable domain (rest looked up from reference TRBV7-9 and TRBJ2-5): DTGVSQNPRHKITKRGQNVTFRCDPISEHNRLYWYRQTLGQGPEFLTYFQNEAQLEKSRLLSDRFSAERPKGSFSTLEIQRTEQGDSAMYLCASSPHSGSLRETQYFGPGTRLLVL.

This chain uses TRBV20-1 with TRBJ1-4; TCRdb lists TRBD1, though no DNA is available to test this call. CDR1 is DFQATT and CDR2 is SNEGSKA in the germline V gene (reference sequence). The length of the CDR3 is 13 residues. CDR3: CSAPWGTAEKLFF.

This chain connects TRBV27 to TRBJ2-7. The CDR3 runs to 12 residues. Looked up from germline, CDR1 is MNHEY and CDR2 is SMNVEV (reference sequence). CDR3 in amino acids: CASSLNSYEQYF.